This T cell receptor (beta chain) was recovered during a study of CD8+CD57+ T cells in acquired aplastic anemia. Whole-study context: Read counts for CD4+ cells (from healthy donors) averaged around 11 million.

TCR beta VDJ and CDR3 profiles were obtained from a genomic DNA template. In TCRdb, the reads were re-called with MiXCR into one record per CDR3 protein. There are about 64,000 distinct CDR3 sequences in the sample; roughly 54% occur only once, and about 2.5% lies in the top ten. Per germline, CDR1 SEHNR and CDR2 FQNEAQ (reference sequence). The CDR3 extends over 15 amino acids. The V segment lost 2 bases and the J segment 4 bases; nucleotides outside the gene matches: 2. Sequenced sample: sorted CD4+, CD8+, or CD8+CD57+ T cells (not recorded which) from PBMCs. The rearrangement links TRBV7-9 to TRBJ1-5; 10 nucleotides line up with TRBD1. The receptor was derived from a human donor in good health, serving as a control. The CDR3 here is CASSLRGQGNQPQHF. Here the CDR3 DNA reads TGTGCCAGCAGCTTAAGGGGACAGGGGAATCAGCCCCAGCATTTT.